The T cell receptor beta chain under discussion was sequenced for a study of CD8 T cells in Susac syndrome. With V trimmed by 2 bases and J by 2 bases, 9 bases remained unmatched. CDR3 length equals 16 residues. CDR1 is SQVTM and CDR2 is ANQGSEA in the germline V gene. A quantity of roughly 0.5 to 1 ug RNA underwent reverse transcription using random hexamers. Via MiXCR, TCRdb re-called the immunoSEQ multiplex PCR reads, giving one row per CDR3 protein. The table shows about 83,000 distinct CDR3 sequences, with 85% to 95% occurring only once. The sample comprised CD8+ T cells from PBMCs. This receptor was obtained from a human donor with Susac syndrome. This sequence joins TRBV29-1 and TRBJ2-3; 8 bases fit TRBD2. CDR3 loop: CSVEPGSGKFTDTQYF. The CDR3 DNA reads TGCAGCGTTGAACCAGGTAGCGGGAAGTTCACAGATACGCAGTATTTT.